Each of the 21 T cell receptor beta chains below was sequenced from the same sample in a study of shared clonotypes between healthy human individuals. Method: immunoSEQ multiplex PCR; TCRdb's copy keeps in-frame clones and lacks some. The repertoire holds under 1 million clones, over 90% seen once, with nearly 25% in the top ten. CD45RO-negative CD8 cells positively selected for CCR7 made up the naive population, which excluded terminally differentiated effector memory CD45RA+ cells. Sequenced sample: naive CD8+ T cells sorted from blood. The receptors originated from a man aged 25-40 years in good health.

The CDR3: CASSGDRGRAGYTF. The CDR3, as DNA: TGTGCCAGCAGTGGGGACAGGGGGCGCGCTGGCTACACCTTC. This sequence joins TRBV27 and TRBJ1-2, with 12 bases fitting TRBD1. Germline V lookup: CDR1 MNHEY, CDR2 SMNVEV (reference sequence). The CDR3 is 14 amino acids. With V trimmed by 5 bases and J by 7 bases, 5 bases remained unmatched.

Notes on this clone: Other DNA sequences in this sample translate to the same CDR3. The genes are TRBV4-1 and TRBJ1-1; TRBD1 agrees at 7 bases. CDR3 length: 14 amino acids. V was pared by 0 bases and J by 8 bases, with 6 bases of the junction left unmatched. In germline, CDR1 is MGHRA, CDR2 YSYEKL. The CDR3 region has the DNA TGCGCCAGCAGCCAAGATCTGGGACAGAGAGAAGCTTTCTTT. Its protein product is CASSQDLGQREAFF.

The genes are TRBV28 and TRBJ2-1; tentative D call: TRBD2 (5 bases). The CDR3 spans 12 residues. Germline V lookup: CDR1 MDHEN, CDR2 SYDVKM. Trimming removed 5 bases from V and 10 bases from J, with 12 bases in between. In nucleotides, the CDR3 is TGTGCCAGCAGTCCTAGCTGGTACGAGCAGTTCTTC. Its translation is CASSPSWYEQFF. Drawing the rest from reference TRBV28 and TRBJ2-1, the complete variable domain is DVKVTQSSRYLVKRTGEKVFLECVQDMDHENMFWYRQDPGLGLRLIYFSYDVKMKEKGDIPEGYSVSREKKERFSLILESASTNQTSMYLCASSPSWYEQFFGPGTRLTVL.

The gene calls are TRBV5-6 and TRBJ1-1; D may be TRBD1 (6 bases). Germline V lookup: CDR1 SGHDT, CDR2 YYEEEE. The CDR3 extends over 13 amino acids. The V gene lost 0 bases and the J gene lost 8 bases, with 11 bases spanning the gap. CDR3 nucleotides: TGTGCCAGCAGCTTGGTAGGGGGTGGGGAAGCTTTCTTT. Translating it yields CASSLVGGGEAFF.

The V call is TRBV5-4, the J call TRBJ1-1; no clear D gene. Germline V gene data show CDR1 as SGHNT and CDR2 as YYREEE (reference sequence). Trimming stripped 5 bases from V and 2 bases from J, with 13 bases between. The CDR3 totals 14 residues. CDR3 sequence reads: CASSYSLVNTEAFF. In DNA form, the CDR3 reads TGTGCCAGCAGTTATTCGTTGGTTAACACTGAAGCTTTCTTT. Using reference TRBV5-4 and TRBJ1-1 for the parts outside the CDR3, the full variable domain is ETGVTQSPTHLIKTRGQQVTLRCSSQSGHNTVSWYQQALGQGPQFIFQYYREEENGRGNFPPRFSGLQFPNYSSELNVNALELDDSALYLCASSYSLVNTEAFFGQGTRLTVV.

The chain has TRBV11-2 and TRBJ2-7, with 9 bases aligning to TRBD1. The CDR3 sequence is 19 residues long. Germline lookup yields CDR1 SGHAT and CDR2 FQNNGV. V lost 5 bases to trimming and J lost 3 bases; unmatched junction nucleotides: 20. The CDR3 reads CASSLSGAFDRGTFYEQYF. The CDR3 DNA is TGTGCCAGCAGCCTCTCCGGTGCATTTGACAGGGGGACGTTCTACGAGCAGTACTTC. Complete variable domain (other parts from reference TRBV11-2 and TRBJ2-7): EAGVAQSPRYKIIEKRQSVAFWCNPISGHATLYWYQQILGQGPKLLIQFQNNGVVDDSQLPKDRFSAERLKGVDSTLKIQPAKLEDSAVYLCASSLSGAFDRGTFYEQYFGPGTRLTVT.

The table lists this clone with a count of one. Here the CDR3 DNA reads TGTGCCAGCAGTTTGTATCTTGGGAGCGGGAGTGAGGGTGAGCAGTTCTTC. Encoded protein: CASSLYLGSGSEGEQFF. V and J are TRBV27 and TRBJ2-1; 8 bases agree with TRBD2. CDR1 MNHEY and CDR2 SMNVEV come from the germline V gene (reference sequence). The CDR3 extends over 17 amino acids. J lost 9 bases, V lost 3 bases, and 16 bases had no gene match.

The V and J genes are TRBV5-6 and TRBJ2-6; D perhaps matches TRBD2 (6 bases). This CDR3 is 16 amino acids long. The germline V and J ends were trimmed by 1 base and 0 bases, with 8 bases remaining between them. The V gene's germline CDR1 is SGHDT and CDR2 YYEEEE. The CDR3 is CASSLPGLSGANVLTF. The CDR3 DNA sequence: TGTGCCAGCAGCTTGCCGGGACTCTCTGGGGCCAACGTCCTGACTTTC. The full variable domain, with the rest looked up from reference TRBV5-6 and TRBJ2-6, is DAGVTQSPTHLIKTRGQQVTLRCSPKSGHDTVSWYQQALGQGPQFIFQYYEEEERQRGNFPDRFSGHQFPNYSSELNVNALLLGDSALYLCASSLPGLSGANVLTFGAGSRLTVL.

The CDR3 bases are TGTGCCAGCGGCGGTGCGGGGGACTCCTACGAGCAGTACTTC. This encodes CASGGAGDSYEQYF. The V call is TRBV6-5, the J call TRBJ2-7; 7 nucleotides match TRBD2. Germline V lookup: CDR1 MNHEY, CDR2 SVGAGI. V dropped 8 bases and J dropped 0; count of bases not matched to a gene: 7. The CDR3 runs to 14 residues.

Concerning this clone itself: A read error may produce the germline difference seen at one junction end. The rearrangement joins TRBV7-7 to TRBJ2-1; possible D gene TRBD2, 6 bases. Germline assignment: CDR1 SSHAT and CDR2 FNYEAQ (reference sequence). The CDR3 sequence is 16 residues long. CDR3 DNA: TGTGCTAGCAGCTTAGTCTACCGGGAGTCCGGTAATGAGCAGTTCTTC. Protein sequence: CASSLVYRESGNEQFF.

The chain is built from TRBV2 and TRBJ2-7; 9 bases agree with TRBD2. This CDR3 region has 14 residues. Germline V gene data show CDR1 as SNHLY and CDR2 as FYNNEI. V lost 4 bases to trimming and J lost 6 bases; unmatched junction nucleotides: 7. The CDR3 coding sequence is TGTGCCAGCAGTGGTGTAGCGGGAGATTTCGAGCAGTACTTC. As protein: CASSGVAGDFEQYF.

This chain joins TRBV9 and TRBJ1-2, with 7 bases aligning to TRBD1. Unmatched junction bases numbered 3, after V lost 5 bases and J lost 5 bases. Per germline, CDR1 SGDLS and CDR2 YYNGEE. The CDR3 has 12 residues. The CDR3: CASRQGSYGYTF. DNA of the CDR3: TGTGCCAGCAGACAGGGGTCTTATGGCTACACCTTC.

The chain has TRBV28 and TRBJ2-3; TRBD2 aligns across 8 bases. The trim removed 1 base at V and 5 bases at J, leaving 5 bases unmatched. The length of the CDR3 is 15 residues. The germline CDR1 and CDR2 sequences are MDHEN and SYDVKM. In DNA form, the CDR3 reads TGTGCCAGCAGTTTATACGGGAGGGCGAAAGATACGCAGTATTTT. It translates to CASSLYGRAKDTQYF.

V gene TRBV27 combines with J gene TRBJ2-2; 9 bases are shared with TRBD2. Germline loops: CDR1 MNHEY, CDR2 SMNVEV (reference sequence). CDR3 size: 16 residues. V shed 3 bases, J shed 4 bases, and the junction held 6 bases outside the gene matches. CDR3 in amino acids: CASSLAAGGITGELFF. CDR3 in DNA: TGTGCCAGCAGTTTGGCGGCGGGAGGGATCACCGGGGAGCTGTTTTTT.

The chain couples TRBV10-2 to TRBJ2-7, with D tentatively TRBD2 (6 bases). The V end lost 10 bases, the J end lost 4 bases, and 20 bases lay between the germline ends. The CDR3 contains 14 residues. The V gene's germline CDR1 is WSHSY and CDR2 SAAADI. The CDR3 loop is CATCGLPRTYEQYF. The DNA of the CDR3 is TGCGCCACTTGTGGACTACCACGTACGTACGAGCAGTACTTC.

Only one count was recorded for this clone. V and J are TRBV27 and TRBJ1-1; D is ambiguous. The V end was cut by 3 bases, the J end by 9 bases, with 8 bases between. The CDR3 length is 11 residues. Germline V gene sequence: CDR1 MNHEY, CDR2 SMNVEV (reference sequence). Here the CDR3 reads CASSFAGKAFF. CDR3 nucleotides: TGTGCCAGCAGTTTCGCCGGAAAAGCTTTCTTT.

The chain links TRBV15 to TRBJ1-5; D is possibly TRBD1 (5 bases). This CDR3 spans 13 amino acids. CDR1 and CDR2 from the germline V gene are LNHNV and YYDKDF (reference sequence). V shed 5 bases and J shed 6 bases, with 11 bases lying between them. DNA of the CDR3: TGTGCCACCAGCGAAGGCAGGGTTCAGCCCCAGCATTTT. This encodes CATSEGRVQPQHF.

The CDR3 DNA reads as TGTGCCAGTAGTTGGGTCACGAACACCGGGGAGCTGTTTTTT. Translating gives CASSWVTNTGELFF. The rearrangement joins TRBV19 to TRBJ2-2; D is ambiguous. CDR3 length: 14 residues. Germline CDR1 LNHDA, CDR2 SQIVND (reference sequence). The V and J ends lost 5 bases and 0 bases respectively, with 7 bases between them.

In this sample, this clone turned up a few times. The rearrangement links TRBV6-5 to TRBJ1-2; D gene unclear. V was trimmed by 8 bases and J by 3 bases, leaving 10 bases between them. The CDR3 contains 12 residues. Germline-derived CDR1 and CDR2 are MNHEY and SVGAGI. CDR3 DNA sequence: TGTGCCAGCCGCCAGTCTGACTATGGCTACACCTTC. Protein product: CASRQSDYGYTF.

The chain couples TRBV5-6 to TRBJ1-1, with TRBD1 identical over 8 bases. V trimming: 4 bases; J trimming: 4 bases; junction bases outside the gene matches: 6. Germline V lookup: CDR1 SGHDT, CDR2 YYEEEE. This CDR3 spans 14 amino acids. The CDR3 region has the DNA TGTGCCAGCAGCCGCCAGGGGGCGGGCACTGAAGCTTTCTTT. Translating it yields CASSRQGAGTEAFF. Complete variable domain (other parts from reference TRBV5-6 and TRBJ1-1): DAGVTQSPTHLIKTRGQQVTLRCSPKSGHDTVSWYQQALGQGPQFIFQYYEEEERQRGNFPDRFSGHQFPNYSSELNVNALLLGDSALYLCASSRQGAGTEAFFGQGTRLTVV.

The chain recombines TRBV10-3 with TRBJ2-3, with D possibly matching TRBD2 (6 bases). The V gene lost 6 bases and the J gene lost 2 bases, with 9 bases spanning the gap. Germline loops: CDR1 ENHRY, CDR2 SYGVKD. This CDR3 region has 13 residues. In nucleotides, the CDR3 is TGTGCCATCAGCCGGGACTCCACAGATACGCAGTATTTT. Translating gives CAISRDSTDTQYF.